This TCR beta chain was captured by sequencing in a study of blood T cell repertoires in COVID-19. Germline V gene data show CDR1 as SGHNT and CDR2 as YYREEE (reference sequence). CDR3 length: 15 residues. V gave up 2 bases and J gave up 2 bases, with 11 bases separating them. Some clones are missing from TCRdb's copy, which holds only in-frame ones; the method was immunoSEQ multiplex PCR. The data show 210,000 or so clones, with roughly 80% seen just once and approximately 13% held by the top ten. The chain combines TRBV5-4 with TRBJ2-1; a weak D match, TRBD2 (6 bases). The receptor comes from a man aged 50-59 years who had recovered from COVID-19. Sequences were obtained from peripheral blood. The CDR3 sequence: CASSFTDYPYNEQFF. The CDR3 DNA reads TGTGCCAGCAGCTTCACGGACTACCCCTACAATGAGCAGTTCTTC.